A selection of T cell receptor beta chains follows, all from one sample in a study of blood T cell repertoires in COVID-19. Assay used: immunoSEQ multiplex PCR; TCRdb lists only in-frame clones, some missing. The profile shows 400,000 to 500,000 clones, 70% to 90% of them singletons. Specimen: peripheral blood. All receptors derive from a woman in her 30s with active or convalescent COVID-19. Both conserved end residues are part of each CDR3. D genes are given only for firm matches. For some rows the clone size is stated as once, few or many, or as a class when expanded; others skip it.

D gene	CDR3 length	V gene	J gene	clone size	CDR3 DNA	CDR3 protein
TRBD1	16	TRBV4-1	TRBJ1-5	.	TGCGCCAGCAGCCAAGAGTCGGGACAGGGAAATCAGCCCCAGCATTTT	CASSQESGQGNQPQHF
TRBD2	15	TRBV2	TRBJ2-7	once	TGTGCCAGCAGTGCCTGGACTAGCGGGGGTAACGAGCAGTACTTC	CASSAWTSGGNEQYF
TRBD2	15	TRBV10-3	TRBJ2-1	once	TGTGCCATCAGCCCCGCTAGCGGGCTGCCCGGAGAGCAGTTCTTC	CAISPASGLPGEQFF
TRBD1	13	TRBV18	TRBJ1-1	once	TGTGCCAGCTCAACGGGACAGAGAACTGAAGCTTTCTTT	CASSTGQRTEAFF
TRBD1	14	TRBV6-7	TRBJ1-6	.	TGTGCCAGCAGAAAGACAGGGATGTATTCACCCCTCCACTTT	CASRKTGMYSPLHF
TRBD1	15	TRBV19	TRBJ1-5	.	TGTGCCAGTAGCCCAGGACAGGGACGCAATCAGCCCCAGCATTTT	CASSPGQGRNQPQHF
.	14	TRBV5-8	TRBJ2-2	once	TGTGCCAGCAGCGCTCCTGGCGGCACCGGGGAGCTGTTTTTT	CASSAPGGTGELFF
.	13	TRBV14	TRBJ1-4	.	TGTGCCAGCAGCCAAGTGCAGGGTGAAAAACTGTTTTTT	CASSQVQGEKLFF
.	12	TRBV5-6	TRBJ1-1	.	TGTGCCAGCAGCACACAGAACACTGAAGCTTTCTTT	CASSTQNTEAFF
TRBD2	15	TRBV18	TRBJ2-1	.	TGTGCCAGCTCACTAGCGGGAGGGGTCTACAATGAGCAGTTCTTC	CASSLAGGVYNEQFF